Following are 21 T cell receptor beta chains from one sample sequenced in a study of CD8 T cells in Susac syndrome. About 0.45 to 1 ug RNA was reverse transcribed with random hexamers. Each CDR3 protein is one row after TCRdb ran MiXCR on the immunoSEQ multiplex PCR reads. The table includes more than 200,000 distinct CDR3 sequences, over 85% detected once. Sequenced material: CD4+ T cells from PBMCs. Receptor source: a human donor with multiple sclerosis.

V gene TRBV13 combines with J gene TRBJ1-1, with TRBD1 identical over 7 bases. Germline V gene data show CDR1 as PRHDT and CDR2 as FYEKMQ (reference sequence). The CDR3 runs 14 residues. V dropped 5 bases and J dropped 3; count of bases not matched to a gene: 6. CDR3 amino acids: CASSPPGQYTEAFF. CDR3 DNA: TGTGCCAGCAGCCCACCGGGACAGTACACTGAAGCTTTCTTT. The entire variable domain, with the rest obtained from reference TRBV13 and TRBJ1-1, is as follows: AAGVIQSPRHLIKEKRETATLKCYPIPRHDTVYWYQQGPGQDPQFLISFYEKMQSDKGSIPDRFSAQQFSDYHSELNMSSLELGDSALYFCASSPPGQYTEAFFGQGTRLTVV.

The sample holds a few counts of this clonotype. CDR3 loop: CASSLALGGVERPQHF. The CDR3 bases are TGTGCCAGCAGCTTAGCGCTCGGCGGGGTGGAACGGCCCCAGCATTTT. The chain is built from TRBV7-2 and TRBJ1-5; D not resolved. CDR3 length equals 16 residues. V lost 0 bases and J 9 bases, leaving 18 bases between the germline ends. Germline V gene data show CDR1 as SGHTA and CDR2 as FQGNSA.

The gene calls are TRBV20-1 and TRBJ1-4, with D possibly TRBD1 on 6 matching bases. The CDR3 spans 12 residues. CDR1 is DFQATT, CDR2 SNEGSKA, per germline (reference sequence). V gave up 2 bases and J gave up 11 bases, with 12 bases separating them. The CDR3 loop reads CSARSRTDKLFF. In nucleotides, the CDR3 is TGCAGTGCTAGATCACGGACAGACAAACTGTTTTTT.

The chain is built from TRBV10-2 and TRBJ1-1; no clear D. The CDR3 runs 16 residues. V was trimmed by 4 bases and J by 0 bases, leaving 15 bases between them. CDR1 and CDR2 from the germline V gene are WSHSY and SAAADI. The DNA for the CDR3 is TGCGCCAGCAGTGTCAGATTGAGCGGGGTGAACACTGAAGCTTTCTTT. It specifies CASSVRLSGVNTEAFF.

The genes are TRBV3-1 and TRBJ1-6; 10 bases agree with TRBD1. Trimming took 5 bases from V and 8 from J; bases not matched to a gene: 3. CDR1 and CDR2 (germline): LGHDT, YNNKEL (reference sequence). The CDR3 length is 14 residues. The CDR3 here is CASSSTGGYSPLHF. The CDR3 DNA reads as TGTGCCAGCAGCTCGACAGGGGGCTATTCACCCCTCCACTTT.

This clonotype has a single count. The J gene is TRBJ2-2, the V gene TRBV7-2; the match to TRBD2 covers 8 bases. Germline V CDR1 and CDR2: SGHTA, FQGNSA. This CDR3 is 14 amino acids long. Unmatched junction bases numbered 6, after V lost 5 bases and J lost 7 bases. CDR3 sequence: CASSQAGVVGELFF. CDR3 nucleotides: TGTGCCAGCAGCCAAGCGGGAGTGGTCGGGGAGCTGTTTTTT.

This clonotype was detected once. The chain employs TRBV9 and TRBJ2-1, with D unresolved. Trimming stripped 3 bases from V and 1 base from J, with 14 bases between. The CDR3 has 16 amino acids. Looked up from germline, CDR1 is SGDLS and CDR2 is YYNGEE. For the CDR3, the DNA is TGTGCCAGCAGCGGAGAGCTTAGGTTTTCCTACAATGAGCAGTTCTTC. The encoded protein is CASSGELRFSYNEQFF.

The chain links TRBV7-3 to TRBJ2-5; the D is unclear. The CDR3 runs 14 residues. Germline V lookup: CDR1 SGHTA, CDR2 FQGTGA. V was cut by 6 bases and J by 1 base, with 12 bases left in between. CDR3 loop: CASSVGPAQETQYF. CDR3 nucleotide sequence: TGTGCCAGCAGTGTGGGTCCTGCCCAAGAGACCCAGTACTTC.

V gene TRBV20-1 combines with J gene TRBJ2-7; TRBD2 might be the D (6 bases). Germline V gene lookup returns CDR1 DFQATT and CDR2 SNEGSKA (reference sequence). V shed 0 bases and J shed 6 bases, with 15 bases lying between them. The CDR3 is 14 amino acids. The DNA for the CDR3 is TGCAGTGCTAGAGAGAGGTGGCTAGCGATCGAGCAGTACTTC. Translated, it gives CSARERWLAIEQYF.

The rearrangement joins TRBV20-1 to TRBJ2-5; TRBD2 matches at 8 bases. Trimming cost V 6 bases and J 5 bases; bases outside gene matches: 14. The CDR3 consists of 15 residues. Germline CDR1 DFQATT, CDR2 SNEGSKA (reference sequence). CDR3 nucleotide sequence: TGCAGTGCCCCCCTCGGGGGGGGGCTAGGGGAGACCCAGTACTTC. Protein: CSAPLGGGLGETQYF.

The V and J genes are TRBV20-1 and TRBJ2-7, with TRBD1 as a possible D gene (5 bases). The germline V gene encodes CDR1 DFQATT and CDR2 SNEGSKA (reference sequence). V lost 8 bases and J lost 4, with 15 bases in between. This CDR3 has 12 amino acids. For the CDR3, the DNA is TGCAGTACCGAGACAGAAACTTACGAGCAGTACTTC. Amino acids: CSTETETYEQYF.

This CDR3 is CASSQADRGGYGYTF. The CDR3 DNA reads as TGCGCCAGCAGCCAAGCTGACAGGGGAGGATATGGCTACACCTTC. The gene calls are TRBV4-1 and TRBJ1-2; 8 positions match TRBD1. Looked up from germline, CDR1 is MGHRA and CDR2 is YSYEKL. V shed 1 base and J 5 bases; nucleotides not matched to a gene: 6. This CDR3 has 15 residues.

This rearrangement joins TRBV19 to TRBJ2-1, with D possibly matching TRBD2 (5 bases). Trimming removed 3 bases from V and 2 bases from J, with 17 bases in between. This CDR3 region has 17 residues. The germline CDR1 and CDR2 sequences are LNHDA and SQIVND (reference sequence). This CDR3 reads CASSIEGTRLAYNEQFF. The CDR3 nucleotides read TGTGCCAGTAGTATCGAAGGCACTAGATTAGCCTACAATGAGCAGTTCTTC. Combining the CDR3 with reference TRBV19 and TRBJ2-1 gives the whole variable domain DGGITQSPKYLFRKEGQNVTLSCEQNLNHDAMYWYRQDPGQGLRLIYYSQIVNDFQKGDIAEGYSVSREKKESFPLTVTSAQKNPTAFYLCASSIEGTRLAYNEQFFGPGTRLTVL.

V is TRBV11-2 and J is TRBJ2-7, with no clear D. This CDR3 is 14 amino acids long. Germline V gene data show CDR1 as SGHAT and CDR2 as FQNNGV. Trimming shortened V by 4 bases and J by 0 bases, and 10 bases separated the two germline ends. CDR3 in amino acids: CASSSFRASYEQYV. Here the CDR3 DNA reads TGTGCCAGCAGCTCCTTCCGGGCCTCCTACGAGCAGTACGTC.

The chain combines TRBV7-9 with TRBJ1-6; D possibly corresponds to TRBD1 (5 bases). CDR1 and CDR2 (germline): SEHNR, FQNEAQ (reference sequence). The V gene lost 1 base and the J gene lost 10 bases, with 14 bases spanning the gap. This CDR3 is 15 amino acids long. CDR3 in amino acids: CASSLDGQGYSPLHF. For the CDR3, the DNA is TGTGCCAGCAGCTTAGATGGGCAGGGTTACTCACCCCTCCACTTT.

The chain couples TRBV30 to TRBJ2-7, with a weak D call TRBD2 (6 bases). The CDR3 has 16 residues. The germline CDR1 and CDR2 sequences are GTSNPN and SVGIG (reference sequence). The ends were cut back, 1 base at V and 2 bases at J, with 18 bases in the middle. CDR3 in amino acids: CAWSGRGGRAAYEQYF. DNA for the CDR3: TGTGCCTGGAGTGGTAGGGGAGGCAGGGCAGCCTACGAGCAGTACTTC. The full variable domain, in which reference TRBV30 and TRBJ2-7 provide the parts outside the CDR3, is SQTIHQWPATLVQPVGSPLSLECTVEGTSNPNLYWYRQAAGRGLQLLFYSVGIGQISSEVPQNLSASRPQDRQFILSSKKLLLSDSGFYLCAWSGRGGRAAYEQYFGPGTRLTVT.

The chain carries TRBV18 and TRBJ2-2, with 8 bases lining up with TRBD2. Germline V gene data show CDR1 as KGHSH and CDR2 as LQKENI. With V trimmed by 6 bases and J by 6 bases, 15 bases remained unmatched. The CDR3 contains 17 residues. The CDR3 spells CASSPLRGGVDAGELFF. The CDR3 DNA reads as TGTGCCAGCTCCCCCCTCCGGGGGGGGGTGGACGCCGGGGAGCTGTTTTTT.

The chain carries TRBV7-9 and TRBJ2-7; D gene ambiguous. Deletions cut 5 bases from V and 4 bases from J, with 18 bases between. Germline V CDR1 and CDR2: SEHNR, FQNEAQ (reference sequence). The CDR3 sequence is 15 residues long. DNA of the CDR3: TGTGCCAGCAGCCCCTCCACGGCAGGACCATACGAGCAGTACGTC. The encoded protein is CASSPSTAGPYEQYV.

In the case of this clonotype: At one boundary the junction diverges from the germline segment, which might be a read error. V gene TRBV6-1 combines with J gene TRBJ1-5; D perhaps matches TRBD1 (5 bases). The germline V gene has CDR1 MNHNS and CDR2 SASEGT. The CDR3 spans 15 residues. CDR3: CASSEGAPSNQPQHF. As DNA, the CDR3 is TGTGCCAGCAGCGAAGGGGCACCTAGCAATCAGCCCCAGCATTTT.

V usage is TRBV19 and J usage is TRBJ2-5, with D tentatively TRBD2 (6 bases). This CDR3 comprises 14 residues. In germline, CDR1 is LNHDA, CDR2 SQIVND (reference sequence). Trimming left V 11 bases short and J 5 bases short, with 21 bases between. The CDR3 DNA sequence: TGTGCCGACATGGCGGGACCCAGCAGGGAGACCCAGTACTTC. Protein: CADMAGPSRETQYF.

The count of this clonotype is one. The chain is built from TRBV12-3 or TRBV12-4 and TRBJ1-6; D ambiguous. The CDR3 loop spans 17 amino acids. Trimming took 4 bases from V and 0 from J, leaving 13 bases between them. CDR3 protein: CASSSLFWSSYNSPLHF. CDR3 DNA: TGTGCCAGCAGTTCCTTATTCTGGAGCTCCTATAATTCACCCCTCCACTTT.